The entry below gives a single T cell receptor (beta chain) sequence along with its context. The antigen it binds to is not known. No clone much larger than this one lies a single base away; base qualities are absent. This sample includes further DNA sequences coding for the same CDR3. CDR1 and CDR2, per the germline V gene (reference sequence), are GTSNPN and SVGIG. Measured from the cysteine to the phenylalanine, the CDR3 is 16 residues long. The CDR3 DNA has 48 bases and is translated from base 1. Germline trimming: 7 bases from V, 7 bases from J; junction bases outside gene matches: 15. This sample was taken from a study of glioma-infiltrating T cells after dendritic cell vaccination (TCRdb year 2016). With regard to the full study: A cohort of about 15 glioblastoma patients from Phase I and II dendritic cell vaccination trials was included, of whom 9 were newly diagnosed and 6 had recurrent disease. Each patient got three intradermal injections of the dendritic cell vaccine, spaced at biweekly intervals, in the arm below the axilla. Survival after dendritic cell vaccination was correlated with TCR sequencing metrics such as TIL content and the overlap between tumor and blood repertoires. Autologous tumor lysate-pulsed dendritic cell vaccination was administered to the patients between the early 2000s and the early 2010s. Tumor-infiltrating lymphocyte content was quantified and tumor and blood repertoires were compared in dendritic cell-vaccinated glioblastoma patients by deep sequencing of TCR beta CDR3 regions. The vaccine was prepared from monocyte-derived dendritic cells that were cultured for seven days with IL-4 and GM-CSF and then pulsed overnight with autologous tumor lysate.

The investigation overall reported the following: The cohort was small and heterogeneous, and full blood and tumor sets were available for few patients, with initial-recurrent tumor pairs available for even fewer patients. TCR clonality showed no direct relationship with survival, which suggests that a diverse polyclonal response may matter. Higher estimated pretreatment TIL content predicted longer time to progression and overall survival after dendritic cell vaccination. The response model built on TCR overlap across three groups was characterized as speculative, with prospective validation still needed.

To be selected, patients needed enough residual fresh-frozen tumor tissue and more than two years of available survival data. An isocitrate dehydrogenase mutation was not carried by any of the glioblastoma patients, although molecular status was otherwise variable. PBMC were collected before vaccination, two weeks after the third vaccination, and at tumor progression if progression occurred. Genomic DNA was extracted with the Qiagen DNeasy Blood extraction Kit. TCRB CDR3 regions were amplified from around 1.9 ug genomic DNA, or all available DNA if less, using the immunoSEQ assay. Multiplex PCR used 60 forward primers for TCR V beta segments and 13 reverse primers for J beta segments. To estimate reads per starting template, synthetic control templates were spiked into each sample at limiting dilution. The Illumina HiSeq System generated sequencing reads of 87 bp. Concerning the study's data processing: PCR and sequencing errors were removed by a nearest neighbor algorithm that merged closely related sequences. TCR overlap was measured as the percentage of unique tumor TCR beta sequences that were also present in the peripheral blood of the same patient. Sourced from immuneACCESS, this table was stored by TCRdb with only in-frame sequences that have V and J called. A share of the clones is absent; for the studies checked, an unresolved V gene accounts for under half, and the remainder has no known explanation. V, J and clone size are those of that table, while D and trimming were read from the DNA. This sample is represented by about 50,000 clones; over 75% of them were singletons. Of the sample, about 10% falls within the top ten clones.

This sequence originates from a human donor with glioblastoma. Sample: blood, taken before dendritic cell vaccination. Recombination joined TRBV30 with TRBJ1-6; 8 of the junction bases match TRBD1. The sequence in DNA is TGTGCCTCAATAATGGGACAGGTGTGCTACAATTCACCCCTCCACTTT. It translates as CASIMGQVCYNSPLHF.